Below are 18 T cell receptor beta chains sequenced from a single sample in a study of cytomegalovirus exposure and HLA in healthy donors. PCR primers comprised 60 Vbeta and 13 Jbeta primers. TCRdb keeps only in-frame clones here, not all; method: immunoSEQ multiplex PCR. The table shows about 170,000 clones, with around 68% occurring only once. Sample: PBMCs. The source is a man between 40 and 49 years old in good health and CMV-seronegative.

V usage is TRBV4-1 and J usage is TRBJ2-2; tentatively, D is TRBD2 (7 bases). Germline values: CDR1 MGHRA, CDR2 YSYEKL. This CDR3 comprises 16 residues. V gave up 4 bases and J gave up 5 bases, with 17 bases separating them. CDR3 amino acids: CASSLSSGGGTGELFF. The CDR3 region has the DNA TGCGCCAGCAGCCTATCTAGCGGAGGGGGGACCGGGGAGCTGTTTTTT.

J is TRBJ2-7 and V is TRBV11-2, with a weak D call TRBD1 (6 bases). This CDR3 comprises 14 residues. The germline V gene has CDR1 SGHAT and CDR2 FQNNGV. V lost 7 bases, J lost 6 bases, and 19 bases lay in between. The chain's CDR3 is CASKLGGQPGEQYF. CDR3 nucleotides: TGTGCCAGCAAGTTAGGAGGACAGCCTGGCGAGCAGTACTTC.

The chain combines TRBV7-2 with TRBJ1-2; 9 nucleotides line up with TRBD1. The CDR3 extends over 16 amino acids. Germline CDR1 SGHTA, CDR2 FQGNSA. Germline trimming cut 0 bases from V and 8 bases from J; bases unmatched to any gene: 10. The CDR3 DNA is TGTGCCAGCAGCTTAGCAACAGTGGGACAGGGTGAGGGCTACACCTTC. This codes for CASSLATVGQGEGYTF.

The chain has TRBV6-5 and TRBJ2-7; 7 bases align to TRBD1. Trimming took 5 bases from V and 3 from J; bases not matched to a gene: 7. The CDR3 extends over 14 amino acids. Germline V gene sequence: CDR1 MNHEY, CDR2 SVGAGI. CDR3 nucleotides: TGTGCCAGCAGTATGGGACAGAAGAGCTACGAGCAGTACTTC. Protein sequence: CASSMGQKSYEQYF.

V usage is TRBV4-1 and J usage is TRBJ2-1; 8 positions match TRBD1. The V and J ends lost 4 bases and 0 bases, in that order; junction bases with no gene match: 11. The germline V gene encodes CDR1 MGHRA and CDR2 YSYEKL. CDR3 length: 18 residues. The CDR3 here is CASSLDRGQASSYNEQFF. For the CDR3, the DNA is TGCGCCAGCAGCCTAGACAGGGGACAAGCGAGCTCCTACAATGAGCAGTTCTTC.

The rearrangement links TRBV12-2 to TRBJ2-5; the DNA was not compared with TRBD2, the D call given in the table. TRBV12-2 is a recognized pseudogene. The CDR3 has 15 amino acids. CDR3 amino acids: CAIMGGTPPQETQYF. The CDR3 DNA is TGTGCAATTATGGGGGGGACCCCTCCACAAGAGACCCAGTACTTC.

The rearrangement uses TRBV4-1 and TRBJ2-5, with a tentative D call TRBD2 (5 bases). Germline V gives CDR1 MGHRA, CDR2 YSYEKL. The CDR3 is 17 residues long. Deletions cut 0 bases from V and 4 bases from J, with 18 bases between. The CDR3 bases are TGCGCCAGCAGCCAAGATTTTTTGGGAGTCTTTCGAGAGACCCAGTACTTC. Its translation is CASSQDFLGVFRETQYF.

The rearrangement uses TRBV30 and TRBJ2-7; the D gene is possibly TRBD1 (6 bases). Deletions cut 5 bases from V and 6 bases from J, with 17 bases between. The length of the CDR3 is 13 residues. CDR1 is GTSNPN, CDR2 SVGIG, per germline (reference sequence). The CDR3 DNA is TGTGCCTGGTCCCCAGGGGTGTCGGGCGAGCAGTACTTC. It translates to CAWSPGVSGEQYF. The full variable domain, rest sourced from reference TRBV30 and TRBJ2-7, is SQTIHQWPATLVQPVGSPLSLECTVEGTSNPNLYWYRQAAGRGLQLLFYSVGIGQISSEVPQNLSASRPQDRQFILSSKKLLLSDSGFYLCAWSPGVSGEQYFGPGTRLTVT.

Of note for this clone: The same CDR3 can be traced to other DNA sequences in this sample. The CDR3 region is CASSPTGGHQPQHF. In DNA, the CDR3 is TGTGCCAGCAGTCCCACAGGGGGCCATCAGCCCCAGCATTTT. This rearrangement joins TRBV28 to TRBJ1-5, with 9 bases fitting TRBD1. The CDR3 totals 14 residues. V shed 5 bases, J shed 5 bases, and the junction held 4 bases outside the gene matches. The germline V gene encodes CDR1 MDHEN and CDR2 SYDVKM. Combining the CDR3 with reference TRBV28 and TRBJ1-5 gives the whole variable domain DVKVTQSSRYLVKRTGEKVFLECVQDMDHENMFWYRQDPGLGLRLIYFSYDVKMKEKGDIPEGYSVSREKKERFSLILESASTNQTSMYLCASSPTGGHQPQHFGDGTRLSIL.

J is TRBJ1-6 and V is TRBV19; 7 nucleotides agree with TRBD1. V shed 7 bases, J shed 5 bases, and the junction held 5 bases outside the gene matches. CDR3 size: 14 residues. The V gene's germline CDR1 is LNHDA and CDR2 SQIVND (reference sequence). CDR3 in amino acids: CASNTGQDNSPLHF. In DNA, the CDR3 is TGTGCCAGTAATACTGGACAGGATAATTCACCCCTCCACTTT.

This CDR3 reads CASSLASYGGNNSPLHF. The CDR3 DNA reads as TGTGCCAGCAGCTTAGCCAGCTACGGGGGGAATAATTCACCCCTCCACTTT. This chain links TRBV7-8 with TRBJ1-6; possibly TRBD1 for D (5 bases). The V end lost 0 bases, the J end lost 5 bases, and 14 bases lay between the germline ends. From germline, CDR1 is SGHVS and CDR2 FQNEAQ. CDR3 length equals 17 residues. The variable domain in full, with the rest retrieved from reference TRBV7-8 and TRBJ1-6, is GAGVSQSPRYKVAKRGQDVALRCDPISGHVSLFWYQQALGQGPEFLTYFQNEAQLDKSGLPSDRFFAERPEGSVSTLKIQRTQQEDSAVYLCASSLASYGGNNSPLHFGNGTRLTVT.

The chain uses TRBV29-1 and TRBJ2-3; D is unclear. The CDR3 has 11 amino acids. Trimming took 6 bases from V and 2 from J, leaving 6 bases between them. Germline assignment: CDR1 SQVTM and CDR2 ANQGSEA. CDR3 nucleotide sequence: TGCAGCGTCCTACCCACAGATACGCAGTATTTT. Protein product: CSVLPTDTQYF.

CDR3: CASSFLYEQYF. DNA of the CDR3: TGTGCCAGCAGCTTTCTTTACGAGCAGTACTTC. The gene calls are TRBV7-9 and TRBJ2-7; D gene unclear. CDR3 size: 11 residues. From germline, CDR1 is SEHNR and CDR2 FQNEAQ (reference sequence). V lost 3 bases and J 4 bases, leaving 4 bases between the germline ends.

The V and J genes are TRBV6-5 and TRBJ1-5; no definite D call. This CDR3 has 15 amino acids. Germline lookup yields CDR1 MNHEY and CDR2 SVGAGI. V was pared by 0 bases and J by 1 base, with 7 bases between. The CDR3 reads CASSYSAASNQPQHF. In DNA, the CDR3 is TGTGCCAGCAGTTACTCGGCTGCCAGCAATCAGCCCCAGCATTTT.

The CDR3 sequence is CASSLAIRGGARETQYF. Here the CDR3 DNA reads TGTGCCAGCAGCTTAGCGATTAGAGGGGGGGCTCGTGAGACCCAGTACTTC. The chain couples TRBV7-2 to TRBJ2-5; possibly TRBD2 for D (7 bases). The germline CDR1 and CDR2 sequences are SGHTA and FQGNSA. Trimming shortened V by 0 bases and J by 5 bases, and 19 bases separated the two germline ends. The CDR3 is 17 amino acids.

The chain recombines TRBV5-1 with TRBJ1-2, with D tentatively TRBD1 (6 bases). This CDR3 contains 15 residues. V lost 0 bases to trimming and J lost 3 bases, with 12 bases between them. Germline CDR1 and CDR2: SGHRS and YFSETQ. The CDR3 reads CASSLEGGPDYGYTF. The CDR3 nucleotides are TGCGCCAGCAGCTTGGAAGGGGGACCAGACTATGGCTACACCTTC.

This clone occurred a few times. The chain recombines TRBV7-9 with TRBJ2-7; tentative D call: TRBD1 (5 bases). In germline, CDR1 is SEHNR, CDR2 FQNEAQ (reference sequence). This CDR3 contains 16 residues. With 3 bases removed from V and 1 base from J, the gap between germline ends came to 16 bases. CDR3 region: CASSLGLVDWSYEQYF. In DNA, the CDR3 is TGTGCCAGCAGCTTGGGGCTGGTAGATTGGTCCTACGAGCAGTACTTC.

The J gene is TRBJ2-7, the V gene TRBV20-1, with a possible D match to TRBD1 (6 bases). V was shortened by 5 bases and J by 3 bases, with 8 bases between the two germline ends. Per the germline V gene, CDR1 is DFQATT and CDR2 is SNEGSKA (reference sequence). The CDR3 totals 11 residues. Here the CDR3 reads CSASDSYEQYF. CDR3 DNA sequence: TGCAGTGCTTCGGACAGCTACGAGCAGTACTTC.